This T cell receptor beta chain was sequenced in a study of T cells in Graves' hyperthyroidism and ophthalmopathy. General study findings and limits: Ophthalmopathy was distinguished from stable hyperthyroidism by 13 V-J signatures.

The TCR beta CDR3 regions underwent amplification using RNA transcripts as the source. HTBI primers were employed in a first-round RT-PCR of the TCR CDR3. TCRdb analysed the multiplex PCR reads with MiXCR anew, one entry per CDR3 protein. The repertoire holds roughly 250,000 distinct CDR3 sequences, with roughly 15% as singletons. In its sample, this clonotype was seen many times. What it recognizes is unknown. Together with thyroid ultrasound, orbital computed tomography, serum thyroxine and TRAb, clinical symptoms were used for diagnoses. The receptor's source is a woman between 40 and 55 years old with Graves' hyperthyroidism that later progressed to Graves' ophthalmopathy. Input material: blood.

Here the CDR3 reads CASSTGGEQYF. The CDR3 DNA follows: TGTGCCAGCAGTACTGGGGGCGAGCAGTACTTC. The V call is TRBV27, the J call TRBJ2-7; D may correspond to TRBD1 or TRBD2 (5 bases each). The germline CDR1 and CDR2 sequences are MNHEY and SMNVEV (reference sequence). The CDR3 has 11 amino acids. V lost 5 bases and J lost 6, with 8 bases in between.